These 13 T cell receptor beta chains share one sample of origin, sequenced in a study of blood T cell repertoires in COVID-19. Using immunoSEQ multiplex PCR, the repertoire was profiled, and TCRdb retains in-frame clones only, with some absent. Of 150,000 to 180,000 clones in the sample, over 75% were seen once. The sample consisted of peripheral blood. These receptors were obtained from a man aged 55-75 years with COVID-19, enrolled during active disease.

The rearrangement uses TRBV4-3 and TRBJ1-2; TRBD1 aligns across 7 bases. Germline assignment: CDR1 LGHNA and CDR2 YSLEER. The CDR3 spans 14 residues. Losses at the gene ends were 4 bases for V and 8 bases for J; bases not matched to a gene: 10. The CDR3 nucleotides are TGCGCCAGCAGCCTCCAAGAGGGGGCGGAGGGCTACACCTTC. As protein: CASSLQEGAEGYTF.

The gene calls are TRBV19 and TRBJ1-2, with D possibly being TRBD1 (6 bases). Germline CDR1 is LNHDA and CDR2 is SQIVND (reference sequence). V was cut by 10 bases and J by 2 bases, with 11 bases left in between. The CDR3 has 12 residues. The DNA of the CDR3 is TGTGCCACCCGCACAGGGAACTATGGCTACACCTTC. This encodes CATRTGNYGYTF.

This rearrangement joins TRBV4-3 to TRBJ2-1; 8 bases are shared with TRBD1. Germline V gene lookup returns CDR1 LGHNA and CDR2 YSLEER. The CDR3 is 15 residues long. With 3 bases clipped from V and 3 bases from J, the junction kept 4 bases outside the gene matches. Here the CDR3 reads CASSHADRDYNEQFF. CDR3 nucleotide sequence: TGCGCCAGCAGCCATGCGGACAGGGACTACAATGAGCAGTTCTTC.

The chain has TRBV7-9 and TRBJ1-2; D remains unclear. Germline CDR1 and CDR2: SEHNR and FQNEAQ (reference sequence). Trimming left V 4 bases short and J 3 bases short, with 15 bases between. There are 15 residues in the CDR3. CDR3 nucleotides: TGTGCCAGCAGCTCCTACCTCTTGCAGGACTATGGCTACACCTTC. Translated, it gives CASSSYLLQDYGYTF.

The chain employs TRBV15 and TRBJ2-2; TRBD1 might be the D (5 bases). The CDR3 is 13 residues long. V dropped 7 bases and J dropped 5 bases, with 11 bases sitting between them. Per germline, CDR1 LNHNV and CDR2 YYDKDF (reference sequence). The CDR3 sequence: CATIPPGTGELFF. The CDR3 DNA reads TGTGCCACCATCCCCCCAGGGACCGGGGAGCTGTTTTTT.

The rearrangement joins TRBV7-8 to TRBJ1-4; D call uncertain. The CDR3 runs to 16 residues. V was clipped by 8 bases and J by 4 bases, with 20 bases between them. The germline gives CDR1 SGHVS, CDR2 FQNEAQ. CDR3 amino acids: CASSSLEVPGNEKLFF. CDR3 coding DNA: TGTGCCAGCTCTAGCTTAGAGGTTCCCGGTAATGAAAAACTGTTTTTT.

The chain uses TRBV4-3 and TRBJ2-3; the match to TRBD1 covers 11 bases. The junction had 10 bases not matched to a gene; V was cut back by 2 bases and J by 9 bases. The CDR3 consists of 16 residues. The germline gives CDR1 LGHNA, CDR2 YSLEER. The CDR3 is CASSQYWKGTGGTQYF. DNA of the CDR3: TGCGCCAGCAGCCAATATTGGAAGGGGACAGGGGGGACGCAGTATTTT.

This chain joins TRBV27 and TRBJ1-2; weak D call: TRBD1 (5 bases). V was trimmed by 5 bases and J by 3 bases, leaving 10 bases between them. The CDR3 is 13 amino acids. Germline CDR1 MNHEY, CDR2 SMNVEV (reference sequence). The CDR3 spells CASSIQGDYGYTF. CDR3 nucleotide sequence: TGTGCCAGCAGTATTCAGGGCGACTATGGCTACACCTTC.

The V gene is TRBV7-2, the J gene TRBJ2-5, with D perhaps matching TRBD2 (5 bases). The CDR3 loop spans 16 amino acids. The germline gives CDR1 SGHTA, CDR2 FQGNSA. The ends were cut back, 5 bases at V and 8 bases at J, with 24 bases in the middle. In nucleotides, the CDR3 is TGTGCCAGCAGCCCAGGCGGGCACAGTTCGGGTCGTACCCAGTACTTC. Amino acids: CASSPGGHSSGRTQYF.

This clone was recorded a few times. The chain recombines TRBV5-1 with TRBJ1-2; D uncertain. The CDR3 has 13 residues. Germline values: CDR1 SGHRS, CDR2 YFSETQ. V lost 0 bases, J lost 4 bases, and 7 bases lay in between. For the CDR3, the DNA is TGCGCCAGCAGCTTGGAAGGGAGCTATGGCTACACCTTC. Protein: CASSLEGSYGYTF.

This sequence joins TRBV12-3 or TRBV12-4 and TRBJ1-1; weak D call: TRBD1 (5 bases). This CDR3 is 13 amino acids long. V lost 4 bases and J 1 base, leaving 7 bases between the germline ends. CDR3 amino acids: CASSWGENTEAFF. In DNA, the CDR3 is TGTGCCAGCAGTTGGGGGGAGAACACTGAAGCTTTCTTT.

V is TRBV4-1 and J is TRBJ2-3; 11 bases match TRBD2. Germline trimming cut 3 bases from V and 4 bases from J; bases unmatched to any gene: 15. Germline CDR1 reads MGHRA; CDR2 reads YSYEKL. CDR3 length equals 19 residues. The CDR3 DNA is TGCGCCAGCAGCCAGCCGGCCGGGACTAGCGGTAGAGCCGCAGATACGCAGTATTTT. Its translation is CASSQPAGTSGRAADTQYF.

The rearrangement uses TRBV5-1 and TRBJ1-3, with TRBD1 as a possible D gene (5 bases). The germline V and J ends were trimmed by 4 bases and 7 bases, with 15 bases remaining between them. The CDR3 has 14 residues. Per germline, CDR1 SGHRS and CDR2 YFSETQ. The CDR3 loop is CASSSTGTWNTIYF. The CDR3 DNA follows: TGCGCCAGCAGCAGTACCGGGACTTGGAACACCATATATTTT. Combining the CDR3 with reference TRBV5-1 and TRBJ1-3 gives the whole variable domain KAGVTQTPRYLIKTRGQQVTLSCSPISGHRSVSWYQQTPGQGLQFLFEYFSETQRNKGNFPGRFSGRQFSNSRSEMNVSTLELGDSALYLCASSSTGTWNTIYFGEGSWLTVV.